The rows below give T cell receptor beta chains drawn from one sample of a study of memory CD4+ T cells and cytomegalovirus serostatus. Sequencing was performed with immunoSEQ multiplex PCR; in TCRdb, only in-frame clones are kept and a portion is missing. The sample holds about 61,000 clones, roughly four fifths seen once. The sequencing sample was made of memory CD4+ T cells from blood. These receptors all come from an adult in good health and CMV-seronegative. Each CDR3 is given with its conserved first and last residue. Each record gives: J gene, CDR3 length, clone size, D gene, V gene, CDR3 protein, CDR3 DNA. D genes are given only for firm matches. Where a row states a size, it is once, few, many or the class of an expanded clone; other rows omit it.

TRBJ2-2 15 - TRBD1 TRBV5-4 CASSRTGVNTGELFF TGTGCCAGCAGCCGGACAGGGGTTAACACCGGGGAGCTGTTTTTT
TRBJ2-7 18 few TRBD2 TRBV11-2 CASSPLGRVAGAPYEQYF TGTGCCAGCAGCCCCCTAGGGAGGGTAGCGGGCGCCCCCTACGAGCAGTACTTC
TRBJ2-2 14 - - TRBV5-6 CASSRTGPTGELFF TGTGCCAGCAGTCGTACAGGGCCCACCGGGGAGCTGTTTTTT
TRBJ1-1 16 - TRBD1 TRBV5-4 CASSRGQGGGDTEAFF TGTGCCAGCAGCCGGGGACAGGGTGGAGGGGACACTGAAGCTTTCTTT
TRBJ2-5 16 - - TRBV21-1 CASSTSQGLAGETQYF TGTGCCAGCAGCACCTCCCAGGGACTAGCGGGAGAGACCCAGTACTTC
TRBJ1-3 14 few - TRBV7-2 CASSLKADGNTIYF TGTGCCAGCAGCTTAAAGGCCGATGGAAACACCATATATTTT
TRBJ2-5 16 - - TRBV7-2 CASSLPPSSREETQYF TGTGCCAGCAGCTTACCGCCGAGCTCTAGAGAAGAGACCCAGTACTTC
TRBJ2-1 16 - TRBD1 TRBV2 CASSEASAGGRHEQFF TGTGCCAGCAGTGAAGCGTCGGCAGGGGGTCGCCATGAGCAGTTCTTC
TRBJ1-2 13 - TRBD1 TRBV28 CASRAGQRYGYTF TGTGCCAGCAGGGCGGGACAGCGGTATGGCTACACCTTC
TRBJ2-1 16 - - TRBV11-3 CASSLDSANRDNEQFF TGTGCCAGCAGCTTAGATTCGGCAAATAGGGACAATGAGCAGTTCTTC
TRBJ2-3 18 - - TRBV5-1 CASSLVPTAPTSTDTQYF TGCGCCAGCAGCTTGGTACCTACAGCGCCGACTAGCACAGATACGCAGTATTTT
TRBJ2-2 15 - - TRBV14 CASSQIRGQAGELFF TGTGCCAGCAGCCAAATCCGGGGGCAGGCCGGGGAGCTGTTTTTT
TRBJ2-5 15 - TRBD2 TRBV5-1 CASSLIAGAWETQYF TGCGCCAGCAGCTTAATAGCGGGAGCCTGGGAGACCCAGTACTTC
TRBJ2-1 16 - - TRBV2 CASSETRGGSYNEQFF TGTGCCAGCAGTGAAACGAGGGGCGGGTCCTACAATGAGCAGTTCTTC
TRBJ1-6 16 - - TRBV12-2 CASRLVPDRYNSPLHF TGTGCAAGTCGCTTAGTGCCAGACCGCTATAATTCACCCCTCCACTTT
TRBJ1-6 17 - - TRBV21-1 CASSPLTETSLDSPLHF TGTGCCAGCAGCCCCTTGACTGAGACTAGTTTGGATTCACCCCTCCACTTT
TRBJ1-4 17 few - TRBV19 CASTDRPPGSAGEKLFF TGTGCCAGTACGGACCGGCCTCCTGGGTCCGCGGGTGAAAAACTGTTTTTT
TRBJ1-5 12 few - TRBV7-9 CASSLEGQPQHF TGTGCCAGCAGCTTAGAGGGTCAGCCCCAGCATTTT
TRBJ2-7 11 - - TRBV2 CATQEPYEQYF TGTGCCACACAGGAACCGTACGAGCAGTACTTC
TRBJ2-7 11 - TRBD2 TRBV19 CASRSGSEQYF TGTGCCAGTAGGAGCGGGAGCGAGCAGTACTTC
TRBJ1-2 13 once - TRBV5-6 CASSPFRRGGYTF TGTGCCAGCAGCCCTTTCAGGAGGGGTGGCTACACCTTC
TRBJ2-5 16 - - TRBV21-1 CASSTHTAGPGETQYF TGTGCCAGCAGCACCCACACCGCGGGCCCCGGGGAGACCCAGTACTTC
TRBJ2-6 17 - TRBD1 TRBV18 CASSPIRDSSGANVLTF TGTGCCAGCTCACCGATACGGGACAGCTCTGGGGCCAACGTCCTGACTTTC
TRBJ2-1 14 - - TRBV7-8 CASSLGQRNGEQFF TGTGCCAGCAGCTTAGGCCAGCGAAACGGTGAGCAGTTCTTC
TRBJ1-2 14 - - TRBV5-1 CASRQEGSFGGYTF TGCGCCAGCAGACAAGAGGGGAGTTTTGGCGGCTACACCTTC
TRBJ2-1 11 - - TRBV2 CASTREYEQFF TGTGCCAGCACCCGGGAATACGAGCAGTTCTTC
TRBJ2-1 12 once - TRBV6-1 CASGRRGSGQFF TGTGCCAGCGGCCGGAGGGGCAGTGGGCAGTTCTTC
TRBJ1-3 16 - TRBD1 TRBV7-2 CASSWGQLSSGNTIYF TGTGCCAGCAGCTGGGGACAGCTCTCTTCGGGAAACACCATATATTTT
TRBJ1-2 13 - TRBD1 TRBV2 CASSGQGTYGYTF TGTGCCAGCAGTGGACAGGGGACCTATGGCTACACCTTC
TRBJ2-5 12 once - TRBV30 CAWSPLDETQYF TGTGCCTGGAGTCCCCTTGACGAGACCCAGTACTTC
TRBJ2-7 14 - TRBD1 TRBV5-1 CASSLDRGRGEQYF TGCGCCAGCAGCTTGGACAGGGGGCGAGGCGAGCAGTACTTC
TRBJ2-2 14 few - TRBV5-1 CASSLRGNTGELFF TGCGCCAGCAGTTTAAGGGGGAACACCGGGGAGCTGTTTTTT
TRBJ1-1 14 - - TRBV11-2 CASSKAGLNTEAFF TGTGCCAGCTCTAAAGCGGGGCTAAACACTGAAGCTTTCTTT
TRBJ2-1 11 - TRBD1 TRBV29-1 CSVEGQGEQFF TGCAGCGTTGAAGGACAGGGGGAGCAGTTCTTC
TRBJ1-1 13 - TRBD1 TRBV7-8 CASSLGQGTEAFF TGTGCCAGCAGCCTTGGACAGGGGACTGAAGCTTTCTTT
TRBJ2-3 11 once - TRBV20-1 CSAPLKDTQYF TGCAGTGCCCCACTCAAAGATACGCAGTATTTT
TRBJ1-1 16 - - TRBV7-9 CASSPYGTSMNTEAFF TGTGCCAGCAGCCCCTACGGGACAAGCATGAACACTGAAGCTTTCTTT
TRBJ2-7 15 - - TRBV9 CASSVDNREFGEQYF TGTGCCAGCAGCGTAGATAACAGGGAGTTCGGAGAGCAGTACTTC
TRBJ1-6 15 - - TRBV11-2 CASNPVAGYNSPLHF TGTGCCAGCAACCCCGTGGCAGGTTATAATTCACCCCTCCACTTT
TRBJ1-5 13 - TRBD1 TRBV18 CASSMTGDQPQHF TGTGCCAGCTCAATGACAGGGGATCAGCCCCAGCATTTT
TRBJ1-4 14 - TRBD1 TRBV5-1 CASGTGGAVEKLFF TGCGCCAGCGGTACAGGGGGCGCCGTGGAAAAACTGTTTTTT
TRBJ2-3 13 - - TRBV27 CASSSYGTDTQYF TGTGCCAGCAGTTCGTACGGCACAGATACGCAGTATTTT
TRBJ1-2 13 - TRBD1 TRBV10-3 CAISEEGADGYTF TGTGCCATCAGTGAGGAGGGGGCGGATGGCTACACCTTC
TRBJ2-3 14 - TRBD1 TRBV27 CASSPGQGTDTQYF TGTGCCAGCAGTCCAGGACAGGGCACAGATACGCAGTATTTT
TRBJ1-2 12 - - TRBV30 CAWSPGRYGYTF TGTGCCTGGAGTCCGGGTCGGTATGGCTACACCTTC
TRBJ2-1 16 - TRBD1 TRBV10-2 CASSAGTGISYNEQFF TGCGCCAGCAGCGCTGGGACAGGGATCTCCTACAATGAGCAGTTCTTC
TRBJ2-5 14 once - TRBV10-3 CAIKEGGGSETQYF TGTGCCATCAAGGAGGGGGGTGGTTCAGAGACCCAGTACTTC
TRBJ2-3 15 - - TRBV21-1 CALQGALRGWDTQYF TGTGCCTTACAGGGGGCGCTGAGAGGGTGGGATACGCAGTATTTT
TRBJ2-2 14 - - TRBV6-1 CASSEWGNTGELFF TGTGCCAGCAGTGAGTGGGGGAACACCGGGGAGCTGTTTTTT
TRBJ2-2 16 - - TRBV19 CASSRRQGRGYRELFF TGTGCCAGTAGTAGGAGACAGGGGAGGGGGTATCGGGAGCTGTTTTTT
TRBJ2-7 14 - - TRBV7-8 CASSFVRESYEQYF TGTGCCAGCAGCTTTGTTCGGGAGAGCTACGAGCAGTACTTC
TRBJ2-7 12 - - TRBV7-2 CASSFRLASRDF TGTGCCAGCAGCTTCCGCTTGGCCAGTCGGGACTTC
TRBJ2-2 18 - - TRBV7-5 CVRSPSGGLAENTGELFF TGTGTCAGAAGCCCCTCAGGCGGACTAGCGGAAAACACCGGGGAGCTGTTTTTT
TRBJ1-2 17 - TRBD1 TRBV18 CASSAASTGALGYGYTF TGTGCCAGCTCAGCCGCAAGCACAGGGGCCCTTGGCTATGGCTACACCTTC
TRBJ1-4 12 - - TRBV10-2 CASKFGNEKLFF TGCGCCAGCAAATTTGGCAATGAAAAACTGTTTTTT
TRBJ1-1 14 once - TRBV2 CASSQAPGNTEAFF TGTGCCAGCTCCCAAGCCCCAGGGAACACTGAAGCTTTCTTT
TRBJ1-2 14 - - TRBV28 CATTPQGSLYGYTF TGTGCCACAACCCCACAGGGATCTCTTTATGGCTACACCTTC
TRBJ1-2 15 - - TRBV10-3 CAISESTGQNYGYTF TGTGCCATCAGTGAGTCGACAGGCCAGAACTATGGCTACACCTTC
TRBJ2-5 13 - TRBD1 TRBV5-6 CASSLTGEETQYF TGTGCCAGCAGCTTGACAGGGGAGGAGACCCAGTACTTC
TRBJ2-7 15 - - TRBV6-1 CASSGLGTGAYEQYF TGTGCCAGCAGTGGCTTAGGGACGGGAGCCTACGAGCAGTACTTC